Given below is one TCR beta chain in context. Its specific antigen is unknown. Receptors were amplified or captured by 5' RACE. The input for every TCR library was roughly 4,000 ng of total RNA. For each sample, cDNA synthesis with SMARTScribe reverse transcriptase was split into eight separate reactions. During cDNA synthesis, template switching introduced unique molecular identifiers that contained a 6-nucleotide sample barcode. TCRalpha and TCRbeta cDNA was amplified in two nested PCRs of about 17 and 10 cycles, and bead purification was carried out after each PCR. Before amplification, cDNA was treated with uracil DNA-glycosylase and purified using the QIAquick PCR purification kit. The second PCR was the step at which Illumina TruSeq-compatible adapters and sample-specific barcodes were added. Library quality and concentration were assessed using TapeStation and Qubit, and about 4.7 ng of each library was pooled. Sequencing of pooled libraries was carried out on an Illumina HiSeq2500 single-index Rapid Run using 2 x 100 bp reads and custom sequencing primers. The authors' analysis ran thus. UMI-based consensus assembly with MiGEC version 1.2.6 was used to correct PCR and sequencing errors. V(D)J alignment, clonotype assembly and CDR3 extraction were performed with MiXCR version 2.1.1. Normalisation of gene usage, clonotype sharing and MAIT/NKT TCR abundance was achieved by analysing the top 1000, 10 000 and 20 000 clonotypes per sample. Diversity was computed as the inverse Simpson index with the vegan R package after downsampling to 27 000 UMIs. Paired Mann-Whitney U tests on discordant twin pairs were used, with Benjamini-Hochberg multiple-testing correction. The reads were reprocessed in TCRdb, with one entry per CDR3 protein sequence and no accompanying DNA. These V and J calls originate from TCRdb's pipeline instead of the authors' own analysis. This sample's table has entries for just under 45,000 distinct CDR3 sequences. The ten largest clones capture more than 4.5% of the sample.

This sample was taken from a study of monozygotic twins with inflammatory bowel disease (dated by TCRdb to the late 2010s). For the study in its entirety: A total of about 28 monozygotic twin pairs were included in the full study, comprising nine German pairs (four IBD-concordant, five IBD-discordant) and 19 IBD-discordant Danish pairs. Each individual had, on average, about 151 000 unique TCRalpha sequences and 181 000 unique TCRbeta sequences available for analysis. Disease-associated traits were sought mainly through comparisons between IBD patients and their genetically identical healthy co-twins within discordant pairs.

Study-wide findings and limitations: Distinction between different T cell subtypes could not be achieved in the analysis. Compared with healthy twins, IBD patients had fewer clonotypes in common with other individuals, a difference most pronounced in patients showing signs of disease activity. The results gave no support for a single strong signal or clonotype linked to IBD. Concordant and discordant twins showed no difference in repertoire similarity, possibly because of limited statistical power. TCRbeta repertoire diversity, by inverse Simpson index, was decreased in IBD patients compared with their healthy co-twins. Background noise and inter-individual variability may have been introduced into the repertoires by the differing immunosuppressive treatments among patients.

A roughly 2.6 ml peripheral blood sample was drawn into PAXgene tubes per donor and stored at -80°C. Total RNA was isolated from whole blood with the PAXgene blood miRNA kit on an automated QIAcube, without T cell sorting. Peripheral blood from monozygotic twin pairs who were concordant or discordant for inflammatory bowel disease underwent deep TCRalpha and TCRbeta repertoire profiling using unique molecular barcoding. For every twin pair, smoking habits were documented, and each individual was categorised as a current, former or never smoker. CDR1 and CDR2 (SGHKS, YYEKEE) derive from the germline V gene (reference sequence). There are 13 amino acids in the CDR3, from cysteine to phenylalanine inclusive. No DNA was logged.

Material for sequencing was blood. The sequence was collected from a human donor with ulcerative colitis or Crohn's disease, or a healthy co-twin of an affected twin (not recorded which). This sequence uses TRBV5-5 and TRBJ1-1. CDR3 region: CASSTGSDTEAFF.